Listed here are 25 T cell receptor beta chains from one sample, sequenced in a study of blood T cell repertoires in COVID-19 (dated by TCRdb to the early 2020s). The library was built by means of the immunoSEQ multiplex PCR assay. TCRdb obtained this table from immuneACCESS and retained in-frame rearrangements with V and J assigned. These tables miss some clones; where compared with another copy, unresolved V genes account for less than half of the shortfall, and the remainder is unexplained. Here the sample has roughly 350,000 clones; about nine tenths occur a single time. The top ten clones comprise just under 7.5% of the sample. Material for sequencing was peripheral blood. The receptors stem from a woman aged 70-85 years with COVID-19, enrolled during active disease.

The chain carries TRBV28 and TRBJ1-5; D not certain. The germline gives CDR1 MDHEN, CDR2 SYDVKM. This CDR3 has 14 residues. V shed 5 bases and J shed 6 bases, with 14 bases lying between them. The CDR3 DNA follows: TGTGCCAGCAGTCCGGCACCGGAGGGTCAGCCCCAGCATTTT. Amino acids: CASSPAPEGQPQHF.

The chain joins TRBV29-1 to TRBJ1-4; D is unresolved. The CDR3 contains 14 residues. The germline gives CDR1 SQVTM, CDR2 ANQGSEA. Trimming took 7 bases from V and 0 from J, leaving 12 bases between them. The CDR3 sequence is CSGAFGTTNEKLFF. As DNA, the CDR3 is TGCAGCGGGGCCTTCGGTACAACTAATGAAAAACTGTTTTTT.

The V and J genes are TRBV13 and TRBJ1-2, with D unresolved. V lost 0 bases and J 4 bases, leaving 9 bases between the germline ends. CDR1 and CDR2 from the germline V gene are PRHDT and FYEKMQ (reference sequence). CDR3 length: 14 amino acids. The CDR3 loop is CASSLGPASYGYTF. The CDR3 region has the DNA TGTGCCAGCAGCTTAGGGCCCGCTAGCTATGGCTACACCTTC.

The genes are TRBV21-1 and TRBJ2-7; TRBD2, the table's D call, lacks a check against the DNA. TRBV21-1 is an annotated pseudogene. The CDR3 has 13 residues. Here the CDR3 reads CASSEGLSGEQYF. In DNA form, the CDR3 reads TGTGCCAGCAGCGAGGGACTCTCGGGCGAGCAGTACTTC.

The rearrangement links TRBV21-1 to TRBJ2-7; TRBD1 is the table's D call and was not checked against the DNA. TRBV21-1 is deemed a pseudogene. The CDR3 has 14 amino acids. The CDR3 DNA reads as TGTGCCAGCAGCAGGAGAGACAGCCTAGGGGAGCAGTACTTC. This gives the protein CASSRRDSLGEQYF.

This clone was counted a few times. The J gene is TRBJ2-7, the V gene TRBV6-1; 10 nucleotides align to TRBD2. CDR3 size: 17 residues. Germline CDR1 and CDR2: MNHNS and SASEGT. V dropped 2 bases and J dropped 0; count of bases not matched to a gene: 7. The CDR3 is CASSEFGSGGASYEQYF. The DNA of the CDR3 is TGTGCCAGCAGTGAATTTGGAAGCGGGGGGGCCTCCTACGAGCAGTACTTC.

The CDR3 sequence: CASSPREGGGRGTEAFF. CDR3 nucleotides: TGTGCCAGCTCACCCCGAGAAGGCGGGGGAAGGGGCACTGAAGCTTTCTTT. This chain connects TRBV18 to TRBJ1-1; possible D gene TRBD1, 5 bases. Trimming left V 3 bases short and J 4 bases short, with 21 bases between. Germline V CDR1 and CDR2: KGHSH, LQKENI. The CDR3 is 17 residues long.

The chain has TRBV18 and TRBJ1-1; the match to TRBD1 covers 9 bases. The CDR3 is 17 amino acids. The ends lost 4 bases at V and 11 bases at J; junction bases unmatched: 20. Germline assignment: CDR1 KGHSH and CDR2 LQKENI. The CDR3 region is CASSLITTGTGFDGAFF. The CDR3, as DNA: TGTGCCAGCTCACTTATTACCACCGGGACAGGGTTCGATGGTGCTTTCTTT.

The rearrangement joins TRBV2 to TRBJ2-2; D is possibly TRBD1 (5 bases). Germline assignment: CDR1 SNHLY and CDR2 FYNNEI. The CDR3 runs to 14 residues. Trimming shortened V by 8 bases and J by 0 bases, and 10 bases separated the two germline ends. CDR3 in amino acids: CASWADTNTGELFF. The CDR3, as DNA: TGTGCCAGCTGGGCGGACACGAACACCGGGGAGCTGTTTTTT.

This rearrangement joins TRBV2 to TRBJ1-6; perhaps TRBD1 as D (5 bases). V dropped 7 bases and J dropped 9 bases, with 16 bases sitting between them. This CDR3 has 14 residues. Germline CDR1 and CDR2: SNHLY and FYNNEI. CDR3 nucleotides: TGTGCCAGCACTCTTGGGAGGGGCTCTTCACCCCTCCACTTT. Protein sequence: CASTLGRGSSPLHF.

This chain joins TRBV27 and TRBJ1-2; 9 nucleotides match TRBD1. CDR3 length equals 15 residues. Germline V gene data show CDR1 as MNHEY and CDR2 as SMNVEV (reference sequence). V dropped 0 bases and J dropped 5; count of bases not matched to a gene: 4. The CDR3 coding sequence is TGTGCCAGCAGTTTATCTTTGGGACAGGGTTATGGCTACACCTTC. Protein: CASSLSLGQGYGYTF.

The V gene is TRBV5-1, the J gene TRBJ2-7; TRBD2 matches 7 bases. The germline V gene encodes CDR1 SGHRS and CDR2 YFSETQ. J gave up 5 bases and V 4 bases, and 12 bases lay outside the gene matches. The CDR3 is 15 amino acids. In DNA, the CDR3 is TGCGCCAGCAGCCCAAGTCTGGCGGGGGTCGACGAGCAGTACTTC. Translating gives CASSPSLAGVDEQYF.

V usage is TRBV5-1 and J usage is TRBJ1-1; 8 bases fit TRBD1. Trimming at V came to 5 bases and at J to 5 bases, leaving 11 bases not matched to a gene. The CDR3 covers 15 residues. Germline loops: CDR1 SGHRS, CDR2 YFSETQ. CDR3 DNA sequence: TGCGCCAGCAGGGAGGCAGGGGGCTCGGAAACTGAAGCTTTCTTT. This encodes CASREAGGSETEAFF.

This chain uses TRBV24-1 with TRBJ2-3, with D unclear. V dropped 6 bases and J dropped 1 base, with 13 bases sitting between them. Germline V gene sequence: CDR1 KGHDR, CDR2 SFDVKD. CDR3 size: 15 residues. Here the CDR3 reads CATSRGQAGTDTQYF. In DNA form, the CDR3 reads TGTGCCACCAGTCGTGGCCAGGCCGGCACAGATACGCAGTATTTT.

Only one count was recorded for this clone. The CDR3 loop reads CASIPGQGMYTEAFF. CDR3 sequence (DNA): TGTGCCAGCATCCCGGGACAGGGGATGTACACTGAAGCTTTCTTT. V is TRBV6-5 and J is TRBJ1-1, with 10 bases identical to TRBD1. CDR1 is MNHEY and CDR2 is SVGAGI in the germline V gene. J lost 3 bases, V lost 7 bases, and 8 bases had no gene match. The CDR3 has 15 residues.

With respect to this clone: The same CDR3 arises from other DNA sequences in this sample as well. The chain carries TRBV20-1 and TRBJ1-2; D gene uncertain. The germline gives CDR1 DFQATT, CDR2 SNEGSKA (reference sequence). Trimming cost V 0 bases and J 6 bases, with 2 bases left between them. This CDR3 has 10 residues. CDR3 in DNA: TGCAGTGCTAGAGACAATGGCTACACCTTC. This translates into CSARDNGYTF.

The CDR3, as DNA: TGTGCCACATTTGGTCTGCGGGGTGGGCAAGCTTTCTTT. Its protein product is CATFGLRGGQAFF. The chain uses TRBV27 and TRBJ1-1; D ambiguous. This CDR3 has 13 residues. CDR1 is MNHEY, CDR2 SMNVEV, per germline (reference sequence). V lost 10 bases to trimming and J lost 9 bases, with 21 bases between them.

The chain combines TRBV11-2 with TRBJ1-2, with 9 bases lining up with TRBD1. The CDR3 totals 14 residues. CDR1 is SGHAT and CDR2 is FQNNGV in the germline V gene. The J segment lost 8 bases and the V segment lost 5 bases, leaving 9 bases of the junction unmatched. CDR3 sequence: CASSRTTGGEGYTF. The DNA of the CDR3 is TGTGCCAGCAGCCGAACTACAGGGGGCGAGGGCTACACCTTC.

V usage is TRBV19 and J usage is TRBJ1-2; 7 nucleotides agree with TRBD1. The germline CDR1 and CDR2 sequences are LNHDA and SQIVND (reference sequence). The CDR3 extends over 18 amino acids. V shed 1 base, J shed 1 base, and the junction held 12 bases outside the gene matches. The CDR3 is CASSIVTWRQGSNYGYTF. CDR3 sequence (DNA): TGTGCCAGTAGTATAGTAACGTGGAGACAGGGAAGTAACTATGGCTACACCTTC.

Written as DNA, the CDR3 is TGTGCCAGTAGCCTAGGGGGTAGCAATCAGCCCCAGCATTTT. Protein: CASSLGGSNQPQHF. V gene TRBV19 combines with J gene TRBJ1-5, with D possibly being TRBD1 (6 bases). The CDR3 covers 14 residues. Germline-derived CDR1 and CDR2 are LNHDA and SQIVND (reference sequence). V lost 6 bases, J lost 0 bases, and 9 bases lay in between.

DNA for the CDR3: TGTGCCAGCAGCCTCGGACAGGGGGCAAGAGGAGCTATGGATGGCTACACCTTC. Protein sequence: CASSLGQGARGAMDGYTF. The chain joins TRBV14 to TRBJ1-2, with 11 bases lining up with TRBD1. The CDR3 runs 18 residues. CDR1 and CDR2 from the germline V gene are SGHDN and FVKESK. Trimming cost V 4 bases and J 6 bases; bases outside gene matches: 16. The variable domain in full, with the rest retrieved from reference TRBV14 and TRBJ1-2, is EAGVTQFPSHSVIEKGQTVTLRCDPISGHDNLYWYRRVMGKEIKFLLHFVKESKQDESGMPNNRFLAERTGGTYSTLKVQPAELEDSGVYFCASSLGQGARGAMDGYTFGSGTRLTVV.

The chain uses TRBV24-1 and TRBJ1-2, with D unresolved. The V end lost 3 bases, the J end lost 1 base, and 8 bases lay between the germline ends. CDR1 is KGHDR, CDR2 SFDVKD, per germline. The CDR3 is 14 residues long. CDR3 nucleotide sequence: TGTGCCACCAGTGATCGTACAGTTAACTATGGCTACACCTTC. This codes for CATSDRTVNYGYTF.

The gene calls are TRBV9 and TRBJ1-2; maybe TRBD1 (6 bases). From germline, CDR1 is SGDLS and CDR2 YYNGEE. V shed 3 bases and J shed 4 bases, with 19 bases lying between them. CDR3 length equals 16 residues. In DNA form, the CDR3 reads TGTGCCAGCAGCGAGACCCACAGGGAGCTAAGCTATGGCTACACCTTC. The encoded protein is CASSETHRELSYGYTF. Full variable domain (rest looked up from reference TRBV9 and TRBJ1-2): DSGVTQTPKHLITATGQRVTLRCSPRSGDLSVYWYQQSLDQGLQFLIQYYNGEERAKGNILERFSAQQFPDLHSELNLSSLELGDSALYFCASSETHRELSYGYTFGSGTRLTVV.

The J gene is TRBJ2-1, the V gene TRBV27, with TRBD2 matching over 14 bases. There are 18 residues in the CDR3. J gave up 4 bases and V 4 bases, and 9 bases lay outside the gene matches. Germline V gene sequence: CDR1 MNHEY, CDR2 SMNVEV (reference sequence). The CDR3 loop is CASSSLRTSGGQYNEQFF. The DNA for the CDR3 is TGTGCCAGCAGTTCCCTAAGGACTAGCGGGGGGCAATACAATGAGCAGTTCTTC.

This rearrangement joins TRBV7-3 to TRBJ1-1; TRBD1 is a possible D gene (6 bases). The length of the CDR3 is 13 residues. The V end was cut by 7 bases, the J end by 1 base, with 10 bases between. Germline V lookup: CDR1 SGHTA, CDR2 FQGTGA. The CDR3 sequence: CASTRQANTEAFF. The CDR3 bases are TGTGCCAGCACCCGACAGGCGAACACTGAAGCTTTCTTT.